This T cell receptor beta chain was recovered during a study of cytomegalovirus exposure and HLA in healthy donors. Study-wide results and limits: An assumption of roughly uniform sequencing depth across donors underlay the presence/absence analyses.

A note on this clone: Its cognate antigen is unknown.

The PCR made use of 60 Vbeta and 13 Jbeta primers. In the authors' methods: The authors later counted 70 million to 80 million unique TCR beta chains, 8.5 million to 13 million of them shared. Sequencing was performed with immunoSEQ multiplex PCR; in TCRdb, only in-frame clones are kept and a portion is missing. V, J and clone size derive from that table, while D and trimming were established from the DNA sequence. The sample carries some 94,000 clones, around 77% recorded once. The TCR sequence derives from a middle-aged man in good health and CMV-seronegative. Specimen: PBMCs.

Written as DNA, the CDR3 is TGCGCCAGCAGTCCCGGACTAGGGGGTGAGCAGTACTTC. Protein product: CASSPGLGGEQYF. The chain recombines TRBV10-2 with TRBJ2-7, with a weak D call TRBD2 (7 bases). Germline V CDR1 and CDR2: WSHSY, SAAADI. The germline V and J ends were trimmed by 5 bases and 7 bases, with 15 bases remaining between them. The CDR3 totals 13 residues.